In this sample, the clone carrying this TCR beta chain turned up many times. The antigen remains unidentified. The sample belongs to a study of naive and memory T cell subsets. Study-wide results and caveats: Possibly reflecting memory cells re-expressing CD45RA, a few larger clonotypes occurred in naive repertoires, especially CD8. In CD4 and CD8 cells, diversity dropped from naive through EMRA.

V shed 3 bases and J 1 base; nucleotides not matched to a gene: 7. Germline V gene data show CDR1 as SEHNR and CDR2 as FQNEAQ (reference sequence). The CDR3 extends over 17 amino acids. Two oligonucleotides, mixed equimolar, formed the beta constant-region primer covering TRBC1 and TRBC2. Ligated cDNA was amplified by four rounds of PCR with nested alpha and beta constant-region primers and SP2. TCRdb fed the UMI-ligation and nested PCR reads into MiXCR, producing one record per CDR3 protein. The data hold 98,000 or so distinct CDR3 sequences, with 11% observed a single time. J is TRBJ2-3 and V is TRBV7-9; the match to TRBD2 covers 10 bases. The receptor was isolated from a human donor in good health. The specimen was naive CD4+ T cells from blood. Here the CDR3 reads CASSFPPSGGRTDTQYF. CDR3 nucleotides: TGTGCCAGCAGCTTCCCGCCTAGCGGGGGCCGCACAGATACGCAGTATTTT. Based on the CDR3 plus reference TRBV7-9 and TRBJ2-3, the full variable domain is DTGVSQNPRHKITKRGQNVTFRCDPISEHNRLYWYRQTLGQGPEFLTYFQNEAQLEKSRLLSDRFSAERPKGSFSTLEIQRTEQGDSAMYLCASSFPPSGGRTDTQYFGPGTRLTVL.